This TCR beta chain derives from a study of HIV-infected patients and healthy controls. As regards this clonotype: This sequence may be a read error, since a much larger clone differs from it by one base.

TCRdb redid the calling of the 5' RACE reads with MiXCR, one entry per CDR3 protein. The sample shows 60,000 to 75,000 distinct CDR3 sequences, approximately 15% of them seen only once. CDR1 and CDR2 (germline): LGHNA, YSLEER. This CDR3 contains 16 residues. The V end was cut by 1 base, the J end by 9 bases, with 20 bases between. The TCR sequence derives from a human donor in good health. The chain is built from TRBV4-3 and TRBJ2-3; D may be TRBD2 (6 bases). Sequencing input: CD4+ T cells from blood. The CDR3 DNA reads TGCGCCAGCAGCCAAGGGCCAACAGTGGGGGGTGCCACGCAGTATTTT. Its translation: CASSQGPTVGGATQYF.